This paragraph covers one TCR beta chain sequence. Its cognate antigen has yet to be identified. No much larger clone exists at a distance of one base, and base qualities are not known. The data belong to a study of PD-1 blockade in mismatch repair-deficient tumors (TCRdb year 2017). The study in broad terms: Between late 2013 and 2016, fewer than 90 consecutive patients with about 12 mismatch repair-deficient cancer types, all previously treated and progressing, were enrolled in the trial. Tumor-associated T cell clones in the peripheral blood of patients responding to PD-1 blockade were tracked using deep sequencing of TCR CDR3 regions.

The method behind the library was the immunoSEQ multiplex PCR assay. TCRdb limited this immuneACCESS table to in-frame rearrangements with V and J called. A share of clones is missing; checked studies link under half to unresolved V genes, and the rest is unexplained. The table for this sample lists about 68,000 clones; almost 80% of them were counted only once. The top ten hold 4.5% to 6% of the sample. Mismatch repair deficiency was established in every enrolled patient by polymerase chain reaction or immunohistochemistry. A few patients who responded to pembrolizumab therapy underwent TCR sequencing. Pembrolizumab PD-1 blockade was prospectively tested in advanced mismatch repair-deficient cancers, regardless of tissue of origin, in the phase II trial. Peripheral blood T cell samples were collected serially, before PD-1 blockade began and at several time points afterward. The timing of each blood sample was reported as weeks after the first dose of pembrolizumab.

Via the germline V gene (reference sequence), CDR1 is SEHNR and CDR2 FQNEAQ. The CDR3 measures 13 amino acids from cysteine to phenylalanine. Of the read, only the CDR3 DNA is kept; its 39 bases are in frame from base 1. V and J are truncated by 3 bases and 1 base respectively, leaving an intervening sequence of 6 bases. Points the paper makes about the study in general: Clones residing in the tumor, which were often undetectable in blood before treatment, expanded quickly after pembrolizumab and then contracted, generally before radiologic responses.

The chain links TRBV7-9 with TRBJ1-1; too little of a D gene remains to name it. The TCR sequence derives from an adult with mismatch repair-deficient cancer. This specimen was peripheral blood, taken 2 weeks after starting pembrolizumab. DNA sequence: TGTGCCAGCAGCTTGTTAGCGAACACTGAAGCTTTCTTT. It translates as CASSLLANTEAFF.